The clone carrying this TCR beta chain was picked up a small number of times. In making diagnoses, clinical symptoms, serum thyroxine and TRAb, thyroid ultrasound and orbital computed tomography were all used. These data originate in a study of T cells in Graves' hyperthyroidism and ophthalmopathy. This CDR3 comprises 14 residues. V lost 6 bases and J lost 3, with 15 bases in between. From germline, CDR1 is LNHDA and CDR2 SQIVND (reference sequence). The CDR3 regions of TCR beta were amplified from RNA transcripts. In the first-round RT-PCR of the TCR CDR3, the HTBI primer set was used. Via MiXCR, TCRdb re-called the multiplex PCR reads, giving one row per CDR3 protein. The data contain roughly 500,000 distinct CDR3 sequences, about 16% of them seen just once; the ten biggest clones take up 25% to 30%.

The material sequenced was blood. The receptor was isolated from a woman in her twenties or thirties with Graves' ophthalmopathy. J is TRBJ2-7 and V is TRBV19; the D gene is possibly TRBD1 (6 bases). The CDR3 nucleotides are TGTGCCAGTAGCCAGGCCGGGACAATCTACGAGCAGTACTTC. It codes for CASSQAGTIYEQYF.